This TCR beta chain was recovered during a study of cytotoxic CD8 clonotypes in ibrutinib-treated CLL. Study as a whole: The cohort had some 10 relapsed/refractory and approximately 14 treatment-naive patients, 17 to 18 IGHV unmutated. Across samples, productive templates numbered some 250,000 and productive rearrangements reached 75,000 to 100,000 on average.

Profiling relied on immunoSEQ multiplex PCR, and the TCRdb table lists in-frame clones only, not all of them. Altogether more than 200,000 clones are present, 60% to 75% being singletons, with the ten largest covering just over 15%. CDR3 size: 15 residues. CDR1 and CDR2 (germline): SQVTM, ANQGSEA. With V trimmed by 4 bases and J by 6 bases, 9 bases remained unmatched. This chain joins TRBV29-1 and TRBJ2-1, with TRBD2 matching over 10 bases. This specimen was PBMCs, taken after 24 months of ibrutinib treatment. The origin of this receptor is a human donor with chronic lymphocytic leukemia. The CDR3 here is CSVGLPGLAFNEQFF. The DNA of the CDR3 is TGCAGCGTTGGACTACCGGGACTAGCGTTCAATGAGCAGTTCTTC.